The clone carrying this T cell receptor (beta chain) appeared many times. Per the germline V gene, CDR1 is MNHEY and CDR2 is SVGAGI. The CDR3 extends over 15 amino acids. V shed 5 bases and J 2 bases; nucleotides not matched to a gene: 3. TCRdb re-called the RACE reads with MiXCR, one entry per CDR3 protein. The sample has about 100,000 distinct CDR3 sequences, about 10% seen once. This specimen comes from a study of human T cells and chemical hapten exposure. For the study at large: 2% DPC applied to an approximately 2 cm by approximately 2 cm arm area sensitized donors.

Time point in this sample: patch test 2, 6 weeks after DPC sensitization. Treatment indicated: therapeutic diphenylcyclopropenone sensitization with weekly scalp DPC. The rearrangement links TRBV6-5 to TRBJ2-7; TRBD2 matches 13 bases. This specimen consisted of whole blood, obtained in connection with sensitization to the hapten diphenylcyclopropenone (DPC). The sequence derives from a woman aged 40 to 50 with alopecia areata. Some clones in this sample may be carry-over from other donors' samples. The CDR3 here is CASSLTSGRAYEQYF. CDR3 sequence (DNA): TGTGCCAGCAGTCTAACTAGCGGGAGGGCCTACGAGCAGTACTTC.